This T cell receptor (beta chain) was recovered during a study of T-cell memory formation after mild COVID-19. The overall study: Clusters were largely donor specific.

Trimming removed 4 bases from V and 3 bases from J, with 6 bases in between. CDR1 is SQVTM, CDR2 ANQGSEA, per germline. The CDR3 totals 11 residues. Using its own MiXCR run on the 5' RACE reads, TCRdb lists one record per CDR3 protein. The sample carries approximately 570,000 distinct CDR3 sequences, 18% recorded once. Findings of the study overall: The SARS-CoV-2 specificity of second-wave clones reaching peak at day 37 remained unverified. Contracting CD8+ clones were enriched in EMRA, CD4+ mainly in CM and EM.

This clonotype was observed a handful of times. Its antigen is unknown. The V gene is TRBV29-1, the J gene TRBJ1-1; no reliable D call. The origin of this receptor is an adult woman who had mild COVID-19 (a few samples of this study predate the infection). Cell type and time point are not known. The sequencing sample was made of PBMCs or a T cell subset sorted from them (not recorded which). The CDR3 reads CSVAGYTEAFF. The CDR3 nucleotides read TGCAGCGTTGCCGGGTACACTGAAGCTTTCTTT.